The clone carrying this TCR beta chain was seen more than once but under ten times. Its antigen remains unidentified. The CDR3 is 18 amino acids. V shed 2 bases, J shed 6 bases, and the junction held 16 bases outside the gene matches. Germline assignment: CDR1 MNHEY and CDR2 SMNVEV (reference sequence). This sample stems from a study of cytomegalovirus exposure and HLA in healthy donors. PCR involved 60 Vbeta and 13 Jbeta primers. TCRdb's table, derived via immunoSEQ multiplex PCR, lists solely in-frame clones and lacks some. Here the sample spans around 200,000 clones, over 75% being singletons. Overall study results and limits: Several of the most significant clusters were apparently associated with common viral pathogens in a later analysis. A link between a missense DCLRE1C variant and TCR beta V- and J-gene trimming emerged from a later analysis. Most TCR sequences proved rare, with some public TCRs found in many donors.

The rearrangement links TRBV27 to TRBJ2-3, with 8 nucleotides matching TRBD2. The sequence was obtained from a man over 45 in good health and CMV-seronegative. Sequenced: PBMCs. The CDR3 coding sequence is TGTGCCAGCAGTTTACTAGCGGGCCTCCTTGCCGCAAAGGATACGCAGTATTTT. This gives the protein CASSLLAGLLAAKDTQYF.